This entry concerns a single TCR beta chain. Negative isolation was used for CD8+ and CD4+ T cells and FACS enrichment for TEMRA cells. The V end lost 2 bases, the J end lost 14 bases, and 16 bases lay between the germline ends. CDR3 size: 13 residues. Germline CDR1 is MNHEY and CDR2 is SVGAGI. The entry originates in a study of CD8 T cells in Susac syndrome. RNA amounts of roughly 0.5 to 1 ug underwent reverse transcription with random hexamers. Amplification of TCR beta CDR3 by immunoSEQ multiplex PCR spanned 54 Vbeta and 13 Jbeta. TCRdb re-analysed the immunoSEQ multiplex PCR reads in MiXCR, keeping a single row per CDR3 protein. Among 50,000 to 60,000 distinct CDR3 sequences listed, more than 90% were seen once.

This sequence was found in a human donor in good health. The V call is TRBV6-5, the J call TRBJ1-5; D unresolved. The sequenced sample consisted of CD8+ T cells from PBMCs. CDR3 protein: CASSYAPRWYEHF. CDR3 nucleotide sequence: TGTGCCAGCAGTTACGCACCTCGATGGTATGAGCATTTT.